Each of the 13 T cell receptor beta chains below was sequenced from the same sample in a study of OX40 agonist ivuxolimab in advanced cancers. Library prep was done by the immunoSEQ multiplex PCR assay. TCRdb retrieved this table from immuneACCESS and kept in-frame rearrangements only. Not all clones are present; in checked studies, unresolved V genes account for under half, and no reason is known for the remainder. Present in this sample are over 100,000 clones, roughly nine tenths of which were seen just once. Together, the top ten hold around 0.55% of the sample. The sequencing used CD4+ or CD8+ T cells sorted from blood, collected in a trial of the OX40 agonist ivuxolimab. The receptors shown here come from an adult with an advanced solid tumor such as melanoma, head and neck, liver or kidney cancer.

This sequence joins TRBV6-5 and TRBJ1-4, with D tentatively TRBD1 (5 bases). V was pared by 6 bases and J by 0 bases, with 11 bases between. Germline V CDR1 and CDR2: MNHEY, SVGAGI. The length of the CDR3 is 15 residues. The CDR3 DNA reads as TGTGCCAGCAGCACACAGGCCACAACTAATGAAAAACTGTTTTTT. It encodes CASSTQATTNEKLFF.

The chain joins TRBV28 to TRBJ1-4; TRBD1 matches at 9 bases. Germline CDR1 is MDHEN and CDR2 is SYDVKM. The CDR3 consists of 14 residues. V lost 7 bases and J lost 10; bases outside the gene matches: 10. The CDR3 DNA reads TGTGCCAGCACCCCGGGACAGGGTACGGTAAAACTGTTTTTT. Protein product: CASTPGQGTVKLFF.

J is TRBJ1-6 and V is TRBV19, with a possible D match to TRBD1 (5 bases). CDR1 is LNHDA and CDR2 is SQIVND in the germline V gene (reference sequence). V was cut by 9 bases and J by 0 bases, with 15 bases left in between. The CDR3 is 16 residues long. CDR3 in amino acids: CASKRDGSSYNSPLHF. In DNA form, the CDR3 reads TGTGCCAGCAAGCGGGACGGTAGCTCCTATAATTCACCCCTCCACTTT.

A note on this clone: Relative to the germline gene, one junction end is altered; a read error may explain this. The chain employs TRBV7-7 and TRBJ2-7; 9 nucleotides agree with TRBD1. Germline lookup yields CDR1 SSHAT and CDR2 FNYEAQ (reference sequence). The CDR3 consists of 13 residues. The CDR3 region has the DNA TGTGCTAGCAGCTTGCTGACAGGGGGTGAGCAGTACTTC. Residues: CASSLLTGGEQYF.

The V and J genes are TRBV7-9 and TRBJ2-4; 7 nucleotides agree with TRBD2. V gave up 5 bases and J gave up 5 bases; unmatched junction bases: 3. Looked up from germline, CDR1 is SEHNR and CDR2 is FQNEAQ (reference sequence). The CDR3 loop spans 13 amino acids. CDR3 in DNA: TGTGCCAGCAGCCCCAGCGGGGAAAACATTCAGTACTTC. Translation: CASSPSGENIQYF.

V usage is TRBV28 and J usage is TRBJ2-5, with 7 bases matching TRBD1. This CDR3 spans 14 amino acids. Germline V gives CDR1 MDHEN, CDR2 SYDVKM. The junction had 10 bases not matched to a gene; V was cut back by 7 bases and J by 5 bases. The chain's CDR3 is CASKLTGLQETQYF. The CDR3 DNA reads as TGTGCCAGCAAACTGACAGGGCTTCAGGAGACCCAGTACTTC.

The chain carries TRBV6-5 and TRBJ2-7; no clear D. Between the trimmed V and J ends, which lost 5 bases and 12 bases, there was a span of 11 bases. This CDR3 is 10 amino acids long. Germline CDR1 MNHEY, CDR2 SVGAGI. DNA for the CDR3: TGTGCCAGCAGTGAACTTCGGTGGTACTTC. Protein product: CASSELRWYF.

This rearrangement joins TRBV27 to TRBJ1-1; no clear D gene. CDR1 and CDR2 from the germline V gene are MNHEY and SMNVEV (reference sequence). The length of the CDR3 is 13 residues. Trimming took off 3 bases at V and 2 bases at J, with 7 bases between the two ends. In nucleotides, the CDR3 is TGTGCCAGCAGTTTCGCGTTCAACACTGAAGCTTTCTTT. This encodes CASSFAFNTEAFF.

The chain recombines TRBV10-2 with TRBJ1-6, with 11 bases that match TRBD1. CDR1 is WSHSY, CDR2 SAAADI, per germline. V was pared by 0 bases and J by 10 bases, with 8 bases of the junction left unmatched. This CDR3 has 17 residues. The DNA of the CDR3 is TGCGCCAGCAGTGAGTCCCCTGGACAGGGGGCAGAGTCACCCCTCCACTTT. Its translation: CASSESPGQGAESPLHF.

The J gene is TRBJ1-4, the V gene TRBV4-1, with D possibly matching TRBD1 (5 bases). From germline, CDR1 is MGHRA and CDR2 YSYEKL. This CDR3 comprises 13 residues. V gave up 8 bases and J gave up 8 bases, with 15 bases separating them. CDR3 in DNA: TGCGCCAGCTGGGGACGGAGAGAAGAAAAACTGTTTTTT. It specifies CASWGRREEKLFF.

The chain joins TRBV30 to TRBJ2-1, with 11 bases lining up with TRBD2. The V gene end was trimmed by 7 bases and the J gene end by 5 bases; junction bases not matched to a gene: 10. This CDR3 spans 15 amino acids. Germline V gene lookup returns CDR1 GTSNPN and CDR2 SVGIG (reference sequence). CDR3 coding DNA: TGTGCCTCCCAAACCCTAGCGGGGGGCCACAATGAGCAGTTCTTC. Residues: CASQTLAGGHNEQFF.

J is TRBJ1-2 and V is TRBV23-1; TRBD1 agrees at 10 bases. TRBV23-1 is an open reading frame whose function is uncertain. Trimming cost V 2 bases and J 0 bases; bases outside gene matches: 9. CDR3 length: 18 amino acids. CDR3 DNA sequence: TGCGCCAGCAGTCAACCCGGGACAGGGGAACTAGCTAACTATGGCTACACCTTC. Its protein is CASSQPGTGELANYGYTF.

The rearrangement joins TRBV7-2 to TRBJ1-2; a weak D match, TRBD1 (6 bases). Germline V gene lookup returns CDR1 SGHTA and CDR2 FQGNSA. V was clipped by 5 bases and J by 0 bases, with 13 bases between them. The CDR3 has 15 amino acids. The DNA for the CDR3 is TGTGCCAGCAGCGATATGACAGGTCCTAACTATGGCTACACCTTC. This encodes CASSDMTGPNYGYTF.